This T cell receptor beta chain was sequenced during a study of blood T cell repertoires in COVID-19. The wider study: The study drew acute and convalescent COVID-19 samples from the United States, Italy and Spain. PBMCs, B-cell-depleted T cells, or T cells were the source of the cDNA or gDNA that made up the material.

The V gene lost 1 base and the J gene lost 4 bases, with 13 bases spanning the gap. CDR1 is LNHNV and CDR2 is YYDKDF in the germline V gene (reference sequence). This CDR3 is 15 amino acids long. In the original analysis: Estimates of nucleated cell counts were drawn from the amplification of reference gene primers. TCRdb's copy holds only in-frame clones and misses some; the assay was immunoSEQ multiplex PCR. The D gene and trimming were derived from the DNA, and the V and J assignments and clone size from that table. The sample contains roughly 68,000 clones, approximately 85% of which appear only once.

Specimen: peripheral blood. The V call is TRBV15, the J call TRBJ2-5; D might be TRBD2 (6 bases). The source of this sequence is a man aged 50-59 years with acute or convalescent COVID-19. Written as DNA, the CDR3 is TGTGCCACCAGCAGAGCGACTAGAAGGGGAGAGACCCAGTACTTC. It translates to CATSRATRRGETQYF.